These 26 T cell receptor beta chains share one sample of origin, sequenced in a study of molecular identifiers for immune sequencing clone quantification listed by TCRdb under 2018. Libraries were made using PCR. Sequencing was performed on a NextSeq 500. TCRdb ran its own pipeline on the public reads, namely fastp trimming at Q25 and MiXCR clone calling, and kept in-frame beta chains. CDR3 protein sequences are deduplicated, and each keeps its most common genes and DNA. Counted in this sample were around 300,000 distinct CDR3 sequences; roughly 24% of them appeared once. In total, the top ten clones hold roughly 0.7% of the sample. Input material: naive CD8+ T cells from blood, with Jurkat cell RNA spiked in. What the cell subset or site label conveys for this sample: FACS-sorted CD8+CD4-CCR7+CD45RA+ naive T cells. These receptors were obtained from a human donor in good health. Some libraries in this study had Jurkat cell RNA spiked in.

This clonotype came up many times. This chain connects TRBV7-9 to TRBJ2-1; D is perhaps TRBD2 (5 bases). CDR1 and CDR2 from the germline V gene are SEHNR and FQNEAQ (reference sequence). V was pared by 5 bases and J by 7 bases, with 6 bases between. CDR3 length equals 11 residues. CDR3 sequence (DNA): TGTGCCAGCAGCGAGGGAAATGAGCAGTTCTTC. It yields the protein CASSEGNEQFF. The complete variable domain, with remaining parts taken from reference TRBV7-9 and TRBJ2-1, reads DTGVSQNPRHKITKRGQNVTFRCDPISEHNRLYWYRQTLGQGPEFLTYFQNEAQLEKSRLLSDRFSAERPKGSFSTLEIQRTEQGDSAMYLCASSEGNEQFFGPGTRLTVL.

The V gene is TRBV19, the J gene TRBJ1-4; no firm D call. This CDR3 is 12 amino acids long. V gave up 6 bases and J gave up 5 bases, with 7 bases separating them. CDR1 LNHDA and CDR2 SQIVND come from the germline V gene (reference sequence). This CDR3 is CASRSGNEKLFF. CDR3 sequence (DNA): TGTGCCAGTAGATCCGGGAATGAAAAACTGTTTTTT.

The CDR3 coding sequence is TGTGCCAGTAGTAGGACTAGCGGGAACGACGAGCAGTACTTC. Translation gives CASSRTSGNDEQYF. This sequence joins TRBV19 and TRBJ2-7; TRBD2 matches at 12 bases. Trimming took 4 bases from V and 5 from J; bases not matched to a gene: 3. This CDR3 has 14 amino acids. The V gene's germline CDR1 is LNHDA and CDR2 SQIVND (reference sequence).

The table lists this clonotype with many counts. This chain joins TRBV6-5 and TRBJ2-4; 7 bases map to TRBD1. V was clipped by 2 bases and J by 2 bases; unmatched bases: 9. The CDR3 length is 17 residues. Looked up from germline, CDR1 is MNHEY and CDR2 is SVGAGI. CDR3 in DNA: TGTGCCAGCAGTTACACGATACAGGGGAAGACCAAAAACATTCAGTACTTC. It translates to CASSYTIQGKTKNIQYF.

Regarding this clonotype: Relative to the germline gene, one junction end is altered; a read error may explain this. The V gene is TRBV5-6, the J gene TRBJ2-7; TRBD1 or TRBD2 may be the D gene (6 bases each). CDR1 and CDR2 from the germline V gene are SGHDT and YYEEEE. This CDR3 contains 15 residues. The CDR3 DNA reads TGTGCCAGCCGCTTGGGGGGCCCGGGATTCTACGCGCCGTACTTC. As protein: CASRLGGPGFYAPYF.

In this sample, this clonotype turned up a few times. This CDR3 is CASSSVLIEGEQYF. The CDR3 DNA sequence: TGTGCCAGCAGCTCCGTGCTGATAGAAGGCGAGCAGTACTTC. The V call is TRBV7-9, the J call TRBJ2-7; the D is unclear. V was cut by 4 bases and J by 6 bases, with 16 bases left in between. Germline lookup yields CDR1 SEHNR and CDR2 FQNEAQ (reference sequence). This CDR3 has 14 residues.

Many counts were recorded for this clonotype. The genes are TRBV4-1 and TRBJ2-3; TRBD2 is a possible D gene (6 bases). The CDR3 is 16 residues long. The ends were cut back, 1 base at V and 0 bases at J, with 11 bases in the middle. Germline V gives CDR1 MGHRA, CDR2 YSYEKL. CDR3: CASSQGVAGSTDTQYF. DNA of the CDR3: TGCGCCAGCAGCCAAGGGGTGGCGGGGAGCACAGATACGCAGTATTTT.

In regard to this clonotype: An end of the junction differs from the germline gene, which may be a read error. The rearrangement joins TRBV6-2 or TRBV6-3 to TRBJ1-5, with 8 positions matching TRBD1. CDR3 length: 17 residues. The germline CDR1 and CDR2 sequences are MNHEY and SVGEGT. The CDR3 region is CASCYVSGGGSNQPQHF. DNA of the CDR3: TGTGCCAGCTGTTACGTGTCAGGGGGCGGAAGCAATCAGCCCCAGCATTTT.

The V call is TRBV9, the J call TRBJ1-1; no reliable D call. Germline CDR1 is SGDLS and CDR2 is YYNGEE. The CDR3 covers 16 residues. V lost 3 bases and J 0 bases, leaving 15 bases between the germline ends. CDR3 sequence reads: CASSGAPGYMNTEAFF. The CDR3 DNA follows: TGTGCCAGCAGCGGGGCACCTGGATATATGAACACTGAAGCTTTCTTT.

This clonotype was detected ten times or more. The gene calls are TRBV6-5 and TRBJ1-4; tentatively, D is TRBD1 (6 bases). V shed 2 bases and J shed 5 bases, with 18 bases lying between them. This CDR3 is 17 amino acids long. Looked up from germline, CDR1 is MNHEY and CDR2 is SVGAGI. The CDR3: CASSYQPPDSSNEKLFF. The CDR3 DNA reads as TGTGCCAGCAGTTACCAACCCCCGGACAGTTCAAATGAAAAACTGTTTTTT.

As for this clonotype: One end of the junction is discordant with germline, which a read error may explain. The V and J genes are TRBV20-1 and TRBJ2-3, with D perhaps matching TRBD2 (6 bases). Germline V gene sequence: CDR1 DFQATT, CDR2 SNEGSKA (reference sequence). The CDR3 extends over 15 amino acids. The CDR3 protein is CSSPKNGGNTDTQYF. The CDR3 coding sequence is TGTAGCTCTCCCAAGAACGGGGGAAACACAGATACGCAGTATTTT.

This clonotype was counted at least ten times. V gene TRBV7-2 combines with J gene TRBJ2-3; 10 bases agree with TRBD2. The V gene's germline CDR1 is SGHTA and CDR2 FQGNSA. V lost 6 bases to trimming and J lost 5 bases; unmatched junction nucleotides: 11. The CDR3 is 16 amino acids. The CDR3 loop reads CASRSTSGRGLDTQYF. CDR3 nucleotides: TGTGCCAGCAGATCAACCAGCGGGAGGGGGCTAGATACGCAGTATTTT.

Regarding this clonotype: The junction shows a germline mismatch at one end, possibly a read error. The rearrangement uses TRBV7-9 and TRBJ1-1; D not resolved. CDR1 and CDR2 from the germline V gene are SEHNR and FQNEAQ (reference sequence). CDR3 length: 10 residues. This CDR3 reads CASSLTRHWF. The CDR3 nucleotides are TGTGCCAGCAGCCTCACCCGACACTGGTTT.

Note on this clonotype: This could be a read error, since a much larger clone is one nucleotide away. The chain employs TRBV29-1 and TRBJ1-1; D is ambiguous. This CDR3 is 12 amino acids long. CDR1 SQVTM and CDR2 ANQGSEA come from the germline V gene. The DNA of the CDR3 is TGCAGCGCCCGTATTATGAACACTGGAGCTTTCTTT. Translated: CSARIMNTGAFF.

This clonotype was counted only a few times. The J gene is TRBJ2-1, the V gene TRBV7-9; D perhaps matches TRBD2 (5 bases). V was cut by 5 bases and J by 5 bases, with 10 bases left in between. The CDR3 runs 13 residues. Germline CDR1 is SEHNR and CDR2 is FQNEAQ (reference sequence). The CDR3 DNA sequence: TGTGCCAGCAGCCGAGAGCGGAACAATGAGCAGTTCTTC. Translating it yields CASSRERNNEQFF.

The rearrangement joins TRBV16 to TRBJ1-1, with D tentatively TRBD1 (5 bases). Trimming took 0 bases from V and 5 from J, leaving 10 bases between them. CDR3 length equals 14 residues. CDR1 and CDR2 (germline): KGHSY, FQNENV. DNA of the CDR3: TGTGCCAGCAGCCAATCCCAAACAGGAACTGAAGCTTTCTTT. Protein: CASSQSQTGTEAFF.

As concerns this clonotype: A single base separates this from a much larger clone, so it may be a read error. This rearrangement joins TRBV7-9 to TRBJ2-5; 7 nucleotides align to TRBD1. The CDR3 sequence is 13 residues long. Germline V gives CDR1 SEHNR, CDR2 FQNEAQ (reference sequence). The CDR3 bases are TGTGCCAGCAGCTGGGACAGCCAAGAGCCCCAGTACTTC. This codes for CASSWDSQEPQYF.

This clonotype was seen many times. The CDR3 DNA reads as TGTGCCAGCAGCTTAGCGGGAGGAGTTAGGACTGAAGCTTTCTTT. It yields the protein CASSLAGGVRTEAFF. J is TRBJ1-1 and V is TRBV7-9; the D is unclear. V dropped 0 bases and J dropped 5 bases, with 13 bases sitting between them. Germline V gene sequence: CDR1 SEHNR, CDR2 FQNEAQ (reference sequence). The CDR3 has 15 residues.

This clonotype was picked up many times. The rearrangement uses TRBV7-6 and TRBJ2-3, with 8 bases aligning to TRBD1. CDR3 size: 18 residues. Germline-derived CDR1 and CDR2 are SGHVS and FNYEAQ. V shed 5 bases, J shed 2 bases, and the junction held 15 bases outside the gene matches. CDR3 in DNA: TGTGCCAGCAGCCGTCCCGCCCACCGGGACAGGATCACAGATACGCAGTATTTT. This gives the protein CASSRPAHRDRITDTQYF.

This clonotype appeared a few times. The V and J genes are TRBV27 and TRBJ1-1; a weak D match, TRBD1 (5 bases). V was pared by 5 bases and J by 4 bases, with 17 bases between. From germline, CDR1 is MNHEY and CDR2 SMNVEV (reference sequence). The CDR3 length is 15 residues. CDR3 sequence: CASSPDRGVGTEAFF. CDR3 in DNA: TGTGCCAGCAGTCCCGACCGGGGGGTGGGCACTGAAGCTTTCTTT.

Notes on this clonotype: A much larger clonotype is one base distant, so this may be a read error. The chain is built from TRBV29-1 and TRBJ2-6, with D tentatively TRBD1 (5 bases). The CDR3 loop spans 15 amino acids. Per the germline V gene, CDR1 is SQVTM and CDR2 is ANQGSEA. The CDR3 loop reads CSVETQSSGAHVLTF. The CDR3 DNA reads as TGCAGCGTTGAGACCCAGAGCTCTGGGGCCCACGTCCTGACTTTC. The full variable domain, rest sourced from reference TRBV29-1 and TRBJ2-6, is SAVISQKPSRDICQRGTSLTIQCQVDSQVTMMFWYRQQPGQSLTLIATANQGSEATYESGFVIDKFPISRPNLTFSTLTVSNMSPEDSSIYLCSVETQSSGAHVLTFGAGSRLTVL.

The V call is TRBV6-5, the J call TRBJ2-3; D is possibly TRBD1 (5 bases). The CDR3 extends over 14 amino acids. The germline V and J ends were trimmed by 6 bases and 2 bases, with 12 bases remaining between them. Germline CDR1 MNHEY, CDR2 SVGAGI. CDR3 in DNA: TGTGCCAGCAGGCCTCTTGGGGCCACAGATACGCAGTATTTT. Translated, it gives CASRPLGATDTQYF.

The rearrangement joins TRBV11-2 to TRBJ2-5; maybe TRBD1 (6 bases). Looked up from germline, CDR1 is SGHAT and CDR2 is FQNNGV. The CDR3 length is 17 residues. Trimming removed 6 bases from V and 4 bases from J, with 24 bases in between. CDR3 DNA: TGTGCCAGCAGGAAAACGACAGGCTTAGGAGAGGGAGAGACCCAGTACTTC. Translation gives CASRKTTGLGEGETQYF.

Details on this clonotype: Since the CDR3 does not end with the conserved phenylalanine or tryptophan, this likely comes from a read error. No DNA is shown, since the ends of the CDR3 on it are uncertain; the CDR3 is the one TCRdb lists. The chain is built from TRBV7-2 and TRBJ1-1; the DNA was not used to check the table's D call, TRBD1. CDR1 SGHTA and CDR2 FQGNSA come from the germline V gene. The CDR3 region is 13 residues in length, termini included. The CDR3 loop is CASSADRYTESFL.

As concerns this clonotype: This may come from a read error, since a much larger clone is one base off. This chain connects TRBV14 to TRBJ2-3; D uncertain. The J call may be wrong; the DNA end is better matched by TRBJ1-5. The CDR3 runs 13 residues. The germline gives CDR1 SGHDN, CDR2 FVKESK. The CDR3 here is CASSQITSDTQHF. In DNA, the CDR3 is TGTGCCAGCAGCCAGATAACGTCAGATACGCAGCATTTT.

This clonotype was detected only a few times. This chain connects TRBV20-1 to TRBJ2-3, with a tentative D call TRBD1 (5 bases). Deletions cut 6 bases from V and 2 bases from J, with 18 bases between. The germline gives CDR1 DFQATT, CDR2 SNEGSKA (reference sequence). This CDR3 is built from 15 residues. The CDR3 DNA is TGCAGTGCGAGAAAAGGGCAGGGTGCCACAGATACGCAGTATTTT. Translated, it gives CSARKGQGATDTQYF.